This T cell receptor (beta chain) came from a study of control samples from healthy donors and cancer patients. Profiling relied on immunoSEQ multiplex PCR, and the TCRdb table lists in-frame clones only, not all of them. The sample has 100,000 or so clones; roughly 91% are singletons. Trimming removed 7 bases from V and 5 bases from J, with 17 bases in between. CDR1 is LNHDA and CDR2 is SQIVND in the germline V gene (reference sequence). The length of the CDR3 is 14 residues. Sequencing was done on a sample of blood. This clonotype was obtained from a man aged 25 to 40 in good health. This rearrangement joins TRBV19 to TRBJ1-2; D gene ambiguous. Here the CDR3 reads CASTSGQKLYGYTF. The CDR3 DNA is TGTGCCAGTACCTCAGGCCAGAAGCTTTATGGCTACACCTTC.